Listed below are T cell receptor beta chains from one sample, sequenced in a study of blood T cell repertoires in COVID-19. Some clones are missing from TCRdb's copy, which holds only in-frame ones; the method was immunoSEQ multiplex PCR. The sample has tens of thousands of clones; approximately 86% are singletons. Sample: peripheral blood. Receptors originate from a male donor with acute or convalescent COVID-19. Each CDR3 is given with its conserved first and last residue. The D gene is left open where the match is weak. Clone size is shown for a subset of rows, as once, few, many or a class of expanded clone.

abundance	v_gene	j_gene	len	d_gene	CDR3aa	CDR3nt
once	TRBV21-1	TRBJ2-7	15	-	CASSKSWDRVNEQYF	TGTGCCAGCAGCAAGAGCTGGGACAGGGTGAACGAGCAGTACTTC
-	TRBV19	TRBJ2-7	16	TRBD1	CASSIGGQGSTYEQYF	TGTGCCAGTAGTATAGGCGGACAGGGGTCTACCTACGAGCAGTACTTC
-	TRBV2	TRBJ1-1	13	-	CASSERANTEAFF	TGTGCCAGCAGTGAACGAGCGAACACTGAAGCTTTCTTT
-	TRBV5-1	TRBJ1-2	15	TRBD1	CASSAKDRMEGGYTF	TGCGCCAGCAGCGCAAAGGACAGGATGGAGGGTGGCTACACCTTC
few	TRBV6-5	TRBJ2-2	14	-	CASSLTQGSGELFF	TGTGCCAGCAGTCTCACACAGGGATCCGGGGAGCTGTTTTTT
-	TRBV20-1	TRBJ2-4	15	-	CSASKGVPYKNIQYF	TGCAGTGCTAGTAAGGGGGTACCTTACAAAAACATTCAGTACTTC
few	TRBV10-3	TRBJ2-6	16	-	CAISLQGNSGANVLTF	TGTGCCATCAGTTTACAGGGAAACTCTGGGGCCAACGTCCTGACTTTC
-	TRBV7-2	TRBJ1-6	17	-	CASSRSSSGWDNSPLHF	TGTGCCAGCAGCCGCTCCAGCTCGGGGTGGGATAATTCACCCCTCCACTTT
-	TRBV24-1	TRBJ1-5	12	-	CATQSQNQPQHF	TGTGCCACCCAAAGCCAAAATCAGCCCCAGCATTTT
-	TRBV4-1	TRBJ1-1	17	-	CASSQDSVNRANTEAFF	TGCGCCAGCAGCCAAGATTCAGTTAACAGGGCGAACACTGAAGCTTTCTTT
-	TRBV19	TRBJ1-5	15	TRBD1	CASTPGNRGNQPQHF	TGTGCCAGTACTCCCGGGAACAGGGGCAACCAGCCCCAGCATTTT
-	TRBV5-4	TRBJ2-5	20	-	CASSLGAKNHMAGRGETQYF	TGTGCCAGCAGCTTGGGAGCCAAGAATCATATGGCGGGCCGAGGGGAGACCCAGTACTTC
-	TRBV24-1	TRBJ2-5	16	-	CATSDPSGHSQETQYF	TGTGCCACCAGTGATCCATCGGGACATTCTCAAGAGACCCAGTACTTC
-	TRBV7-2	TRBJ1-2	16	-	CASSLLLSTGYYGYTF	TGTGCCAGCAGCTTATTATTGTCTACAGGTTACTATGGCTACACCTTC
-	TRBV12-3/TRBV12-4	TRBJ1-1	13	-	CASTLGRDTEAFF	TGTGCCAGCACCCTGGGGAGGGACACTGAAGCTTTCTTT
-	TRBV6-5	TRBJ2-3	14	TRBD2	CASRSGGDTDTQYF	TGTGCCAGCAGGAGCGGGGGGGATACAGATACGCAGTATTTT
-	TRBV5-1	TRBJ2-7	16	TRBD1	CASSLVGGQGSGEQYF	TGCGCCAGCAGCTTGGTGGGGGGACAGGGGTCCGGCGAGCAGTACTTC
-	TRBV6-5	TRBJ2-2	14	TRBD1	CASAWTGNTGELFF	TGTGCCAGCGCCTGGACAGGAAACACCGGGGAGCTGTTTTTT
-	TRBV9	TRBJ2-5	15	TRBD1	CASSKQGAHLETQYF	TGTGCCAGCAGCAAACAGGGGGCGCATCTAGAGACCCAGTACTTC
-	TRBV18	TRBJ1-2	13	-	CASSPDRDYGYTF	TGTGCCAGCTCACCCGACAGAGATTATGGCTACACCTTC
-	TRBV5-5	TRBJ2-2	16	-	CASTLDPGGQVGELFF	TGTGCCAGCACCTTGGATCCGGGGGGCCAAGTCGGGGAGCTGTTTTTT
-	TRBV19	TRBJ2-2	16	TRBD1	CASSSGQGEKTGELFF	TGTGCCAGTAGTAGCGGACAGGGCGAAAAGACCGGGGAGCTGTTTTTT
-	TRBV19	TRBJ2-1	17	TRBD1	CASSILPRQGAANEQFF	TGTGCCAGTAGTATTCTTCCCCGACAGGGGGCTGCGAATGAGCAGTTCTTC
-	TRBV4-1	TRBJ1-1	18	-	CASSQVGGRVRSGGEAFF	TGCGCCAGCAGCCAAGTCGGGGGGCGCGTGAGGTCCGGTGGTGAAGCTTTCTTT
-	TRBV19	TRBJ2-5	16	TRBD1	CASSSPTGGLVETQYF	TGTGCCAGTAGTTCCCCGACAGGGGGCCTTGTGGAGACCCAGTACTTC
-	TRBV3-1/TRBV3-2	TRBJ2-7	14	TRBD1	CASSQDRVYHEQYF	TGTGCCAGCAGCCAGGACAGGGTTTACCACGAGCAGTACTTC
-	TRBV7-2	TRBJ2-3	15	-	CASSSPERGTDTQYF	TGTGCCAGCAGCTCTCCCGAGCGGGGCACAGATACGCAGTATTTT
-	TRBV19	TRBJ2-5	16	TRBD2	CASSAHSGGPKETQYF	TGTGCCAGTAGTGCCCATAGCGGGGGGCCGAAAGAGACCCAGTACTTC
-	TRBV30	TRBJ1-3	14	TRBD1	CAWSTGGSGNTIYF	TGTGCCTGGAGTACAGGGGGCTCTGGAAACACCATATATTTT
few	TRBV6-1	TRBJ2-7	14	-	CASSEAVRGNEQYF	TGTGCCAGCAGTGAAGCGGTCAGGGGAAACGAGCAGTACTTC
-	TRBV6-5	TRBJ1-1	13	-	CASRSPGNTEAFF	TGTGCCAGCAGATCCCCAGGGAACACTGAAGCTTTCTTT
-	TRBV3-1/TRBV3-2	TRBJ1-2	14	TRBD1	CASSHEDRPRGYTF	TGTGCCAGCAGCCATGAGGACAGGCCCCGAGGCTACACCTTC
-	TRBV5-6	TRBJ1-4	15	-	CASSTSLGGTEKLFF	TGTGCCAGCAGCACCTCCCTGGGGGGTACTGAAAAACTGTTTTTT
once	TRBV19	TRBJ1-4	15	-	CASRTAGATNEKLFF	TGTGCCAGTAGGACAGCAGGGGCAACTAATGAAAAACTGTTTTTT
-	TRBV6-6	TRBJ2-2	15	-	CASILGGPGTGELFF	TGTGCCAGCATCTTGGGGGGGCCGGGCACCGGGGAGCTGTTTTTT
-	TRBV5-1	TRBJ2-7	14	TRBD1	CASSPGTGWYEQYF	TGCGCCAGCAGCCCTGGGACAGGGTGGTACGAGCAGTACTTC
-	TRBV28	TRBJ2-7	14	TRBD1	CASSLYRGLYEQYF	TGTGCCAGCAGTTTATACAGGGGGCTCTACGAGCAGTACTTC
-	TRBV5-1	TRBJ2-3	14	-	CASSPLVTGDTQYF	TGCGCCAGCAGCCCGTTAGTTACGGGAGATACGCAGTATTTT
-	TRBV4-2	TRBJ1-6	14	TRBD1	CASSLNRGLSPLHF	TGTGCCAGCAGCCTTAACAGGGGGCTTTCACCCCTCCACTTT
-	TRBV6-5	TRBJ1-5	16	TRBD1	CASSYDGQGSNQPQHF	TGTGCCAGCAGTTACGATGGACAGGGGAGCAATCAGCCCCAGCATTTT
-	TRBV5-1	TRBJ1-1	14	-	CASSLRGGNTEAFF	TGCGCCAGCAGCCTCAGGGGTGGGAACACTGAAGCTTTCTTT
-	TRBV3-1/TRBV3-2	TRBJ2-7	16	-	CASSSAPGLHSYEQYF	TGTGCCAGCAGCAGCGCTCCGGGACTCCACTCCTACGAGCAGTACTTC
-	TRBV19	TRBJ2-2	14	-	CASSMMANTGELFF	TGTGCCAGTAGTATGATGGCTAACACCGGGGAGCTGTTTTTT
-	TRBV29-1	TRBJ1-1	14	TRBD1	CSVRKWTGNTEAFF	TGCAGCGTTCGAAAGTGGACAGGGAACACTGAAGCTTTCTTT
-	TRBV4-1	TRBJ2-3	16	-	CASSPNQGPLSDTQYF	TGCGCCAGCAGCCCCAACCAGGGCCCTCTGTCAGATACGCAGTATTTT
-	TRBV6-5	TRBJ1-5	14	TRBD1	CASVSTGGNQPQHF	TGTGCCAGCGTGTCGACAGGGGGCAATCAGCCCCAGCATTTT
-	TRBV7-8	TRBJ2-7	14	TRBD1	CASSFKTGRSEQYF	TGTGCCAGCAGTTTTAAGACAGGGCGGTCAGAGCAGTACTTC